The 30 T cell receptor beta chains below were found in one sample sequenced in a study of cytomegalovirus exposure and HLA in healthy donors. Primers included in the PCR were 60 Vbeta and 13 Jbeta primers. Produced via immunoSEQ multiplex PCR; TCRdb's table is partial and in-frame only. The sample has 150,000 or so clones; around 75% are singletons. The sequencing input was PBMCs. Source of these receptors: a man aged 25-45 years in good health and CMV-seropositive.

The chain uses TRBV30 and TRBJ2-5; 7 bases align to TRBD2. The J call may be mistaken, given a closer DNA end match to TRBJ2-7. Germline CDR1 reads GTSNPN; CDR2 reads SVGIG (reference sequence). The CDR3 is 13 amino acids. The chain's CDR3 is CAWSSGGSYEQYF. In DNA, the CDR3 is TGTGCCTGGTCCTCGGGGGGTAGCTACGAGCAGTACTTC.

This sequence joins TRBV7-6 and TRBJ2-7; TRBD2 agrees at 10 bases. This CDR3 contains 14 residues. CDR1 SGHVS and CDR2 FNYEAQ come from the germline V gene. V lost 4 bases and J lost 0; bases outside the gene matches: 0. The CDR3 loop is CASSSSGSSYEQYF. CDR3 nucleotide sequence: TGTGCCAGCAGCTCTAGCGGGAGCTCCTACGAGCAGTACTTC.

The genes are TRBV6-1 and TRBJ2-7, with 10 bases fitting TRBD1. V trimming: 4 bases; J trimming: 4 bases; junction bases outside the gene matches: 7. Per germline, CDR1 MNHNS and CDR2 SASEGT. CDR3 size: 15 residues. The CDR3 nucleotides read TGTGCCAGCAGTGCTCCGGGACAGGGGAGGTACGAGCAGTACTTC. Its translation: CASSAPGQGRYEQYF.

This chain uses TRBV13 with TRBJ2-3; D possibly corresponds to TRBD2 (6 bases). Germline V gene data show CDR1 as PRHDT and CDR2 as FYEKMQ (reference sequence). Trimming took off 5 bases at V and 1 base at J, with 7 bases between the two ends. CDR3 length: 13 residues. In nucleotides, the CDR3 is TGTGCCAGCAGCCCGGGGGGCACAGATACGCAGTATTTT. Its translation: CASSPGGTDTQYF. The full variable domain, its missing parts supplied by reference TRBV13 and TRBJ2-3, is AAGVIQSPRHLIKEKRETATLKCYPIPRHDTVYWYQQGPGQDPQFLISFYEKMQSDKGSIPDRFSAQQFSDYHSELNMSSLELGDSALYFCASSPGGTDTQYFGPGTRLTVL.

This chain links TRBV27 with TRBJ2-7; D possibly corresponds to TRBD2 (6 bases). Germline values: CDR1 MNHEY, CDR2 SMNVEV (reference sequence). V was clipped by 3 bases and J by 4 bases, with 7 bases between them. CDR3 length: 12 residues. CDR3 DNA: TGTGCCAGCAGTTTTGGAGGGTACGAGCAGTACTTC. Its protein is CASSFGGYEQYF.

This clone was counted only a few times. V and J are TRBV18 and TRBJ1-6; D not certain. The CDR3 runs to 14 residues. The germline CDR1 and CDR2 sequences are KGHSH and LQKENI. V was trimmed by 8 bases and J by 11 bases, leaving 19 bases between them. DNA for the CDR3: TGTGCCAGCACCGAAGGACTCCTTTACGCACCCCTCCACTTT. This sequence encodes CASTEGLLYAPLHF.

This clone was picked up one time. CDR3 residues: CASSFPGGGGNQPQHF. The DNA for the CDR3 is TGTGCCAGCAGTTTCCCCGGAGGAGGGGGCAATCAGCCCCAGCATTTT. The V call is TRBV28, the J call TRBJ1-5; maybe TRBD1 (5 bases). The CDR3 has 16 amino acids. Germline V CDR1 and CDR2: MDHEN, SYDVKM. Trimming left V 3 bases short and J 2 bases short, with 14 bases between. Combining the CDR3 with reference TRBV28 and TRBJ1-5 gives the whole variable domain DVKVTQSSRYLVKRTGEKVFLECVQDMDHENMFWYRQDPGLGLRLIYFSYDVKMKEKGDIPEGYSVSREKKERFSLILESASTNQTSMYLCASSFPGGGGNQPQHFGDGTRLSIL.

The genes are TRBV2 and TRBJ2-5; D not certain. The CDR3 runs 14 residues. Germline-derived CDR1 and CDR2 are SNHLY and FYNNEI. V gave up 5 bases and J gave up 2 bases, with 12 bases separating them. The CDR3 DNA follows: TGTGCCAGCAGTTTAATTAGCAGTCAAGAGACCCAGTACTTC. It codes for CASSLISSQETQYF.

This chain joins TRBV28 and TRBJ2-7; D perhaps matches TRBD1 (6 bases). The germline gives CDR1 MDHEN, CDR2 SYDVKM. The CDR3 loop spans 13 amino acids. V lost 6 bases to trimming and J lost 4 bases, with 13 bases between them. The CDR3 spells CASRTNTGYEQYF. The CDR3 DNA reads TGTGCCAGCAGAACTAACACAGGGTACGAGCAGTACTTC.

The chain is built from TRBV30 and TRBJ2-6, with a possible D match to TRBD2 (5 bases). CDR1 GTSNPN and CDR2 SVGIG come from the germline V gene (reference sequence). The CDR3 consists of 14 residues. Trimming took 3 bases from V and 3 from J, leaving 9 bases between them. The CDR3 loop reads CAWRTGGGANVLTF. CDR3 coding DNA: TGTGCCTGGAGGACCGGAGGTGGGGCCAACGTCCTGACTTTC.

The V and J genes are TRBV19 and TRBJ1-2; TRBD1 matches at 9 bases. Per the germline V gene, CDR1 is LNHDA and CDR2 is SQIVND (reference sequence). This CDR3 has 14 residues. The junction had 7 bases not matched to a gene; V was cut back by 8 bases and J by 3 bases. The CDR3 DNA reads as TGTGCCAGTGGGATACAGGGGGCGGACTATGGCTACACCTTC. Translated: CASGIQGADYGYTF.

The chain links TRBV28 to TRBJ2-7; tentative D call: TRBD1 (5 bases). CDR3 length: 15 amino acids. V dropped 6 bases and J dropped 4 bases, with 19 bases sitting between them. Per the germline V gene, CDR1 is MDHEN and CDR2 is SYDVKM. The CDR3 spells CASSPDSYKGYEQYF. CDR3 nucleotides: TGTGCCAGCAGCCCCGACAGCTACAAGGGTTACGAGCAGTACTTC.

The V call is TRBV7-3, the J call TRBJ1-5; D gene uncertain. The CDR3 loop spans 15 amino acids. V dropped 2 bases and J dropped 6 bases, with 14 bases sitting between them. Per germline, CDR1 SGHTA and CDR2 FQGTGA. The CDR3 protein is CASSLSAGNGQPQHF. For the CDR3, the DNA is TGTGCCAGCAGCTTATCAGCCGGGAACGGTCAGCCCCAGCATTTT. The full variable domain, with the rest looked up from reference TRBV7-3 and TRBJ1-5, is GAGVSQTPSNKVTEKGKYVELRCDPISGHTALYWYRQSLGQGPEFLIYFQGTGAADDSGLPNDRFFAVRPEGSVSTLKIQRTERGDSAVYLCASSLSAGNGQPQHFGDGTRLSIL.

This clone was detected once. CDR3 amino acids: CASSLMGRNNEQFF. The CDR3 nucleotides read TGCGCCAGCAGCTTGATGGGGCGTAACAATGAGCAGTTCTTC. This chain links TRBV5-1 with TRBJ2-1; TRBD1 might be the D (5 bases). Between the trimmed V and J ends, which lost 1 base and 5 bases, there was a span of 10 bases. Germline V gives CDR1 SGHRS, CDR2 YFSETQ. CDR3 size: 14 residues.

This clone has more than one count but fewer than ten. V gene TRBV6-1 combines with J gene TRBJ2-2; 14 bases map to TRBD2. Germline V gives CDR1 MNHNS, CDR2 SASEGT. This CDR3 is built from 15 residues. Trimming took 6 bases from V and 7 from J; bases not matched to a gene: 4. As DNA, the CDR3 is TGTGCCAGCAGGACCGGGACTAGCGGGGGCGGGGAGCTGTTTTTT. Amino acid sequence: CASRTGTSGGGELFF.

This chain connects TRBV4-3 to TRBJ1-5, with 8 bases that match TRBD1. This CDR3 contains 15 residues. The V segment lost 1 base and the J segment 7 bases; nucleotides outside the gene matches: 6. Germline V gene lookup returns CDR1 LGHNA and CDR2 YSLEER. CDR3 loop: CASSQAGQVGQPQHF. In nucleotides, the CDR3 is TGCGCCAGCAGCCAAGCGGGACAGGTAGGACAGCCCCAGCATTTT.

This clone was found a few times. The chain has TRBV25-1 and TRBJ1-5; D unresolved. The V and J ends lost 8 bases and 0 bases respectively, with 11 bases between them. Germline V gene lookup returns CDR1 MGHDK and CDR2 SYGVNS. This CDR3 is 14 amino acids long. CDR3 bases: TGTGCCAGCGGACGGGAGGATAGCAATCAGCCCCAGCATTTT. The encoded protein is CASGREDSNQPQHF.

The chain recombines TRBV5-6 with TRBJ2-1; perhaps TRBD1 as D (7 bases). V lost 0 bases, J lost 4 bases, and 11 bases lay in between. CDR3 size: 15 residues. Germline V gene data show CDR1 as SGHDT and CDR2 as YYEEEE. The CDR3 spells CASSLGPGGYNEQFF. The CDR3 DNA sequence: TGTGCCAGCAGCTTGGGTCCAGGGGGGTACAATGAGCAGTTCTTC.

V usage is TRBV30 and J usage is TRBJ2-3; tentatively, D is TRBD2 (6 bases). Germline CDR1 GTSNPN, CDR2 SVGIG (reference sequence). This CDR3 spans 13 amino acids. V was shortened by 5 bases and J by 2 bases, with 11 bases between the two germline ends. CDR3 region: CAWGRGDTDTQYF. CDR3 nucleotide sequence: TGTGCCTGGGGGCGGGGAGACACAGATACGCAGTATTTT. The variable domain in full, completed from reference TRBV30 and TRBJ2-3, reads SQTIHQWPATLVQPVGSPLSLECTVEGTSNPNLYWYRQAAGRGLQLLFYSVGIGQISSEVPQNLSASRPQDRQFILSSKKLLLSDSGFYLCAWGRGDTDTQYFGPGTRLTVL.

This clone was found once. The junction does not match germline at one end; this may be a read error. The chain couples TRBV19 to TRBJ2-1; 9 nucleotides align to TRBD1. This CDR3 spans 11 amino acids. CDR1 is LNHDA, CDR2 SQIVND, per germline (reference sequence). The CDR3 DNA follows: TGTGCCAGTACCCTTGGGACAGGGATGATCTTC. Encoded protein: CASTLGTGMIF.

This sequence joins TRBV30 and TRBJ2-7; 7 bases align to TRBD1. The germline V gene encodes CDR1 GTSNPN and CDR2 SVGIG (reference sequence). The CDR3 sequence is 14 residues long. Trimming removed 5 bases from V and 2 bases from J; junction bases left unmatched: 9. The CDR3 DNA sequence: TGTGCCTGGGGGGACAGTACCGACGCCTACGAGCAGTACTTC. It translates to CAWGDSTDAYEQYF.

The chain carries TRBV4-3 and TRBJ2-7, with a weak D call TRBD1 (6 bases). The V and J ends lost 2 bases and 1 base respectively, with 12 bases between them. Per the germline V gene, CDR1 is LGHNA and CDR2 is YSLEER. CDR3 length: 15 residues. The CDR3 DNA reads TGCGCCAGCAGCCAATACTCCGGACAGTCCTACGAGCAGTACTTC. It is translated as CASSQYSGQSYEQYF.

Regarding this clone: This sample also contains other DNA sequences that code for the same CDR3. The rearrangement uses TRBV29-1 and TRBJ1-1; D is possibly TRBD1 (5 bases). Trimming took 6 bases from V and 4 from J, leaving 33 bases between them. Germline-derived CDR1 and CDR2 are SQVTM and ANQGSEA. This CDR3 has 19 residues. The CDR3 protein is CSVKGREGRGSFRFTEAFF. In DNA form, the CDR3 reads TGCAGCGTCAAGGGGAGGGAGGGGCGGGGATCATTCCGATTCACTGAAGCTTTCTTT.

The rearrangement joins TRBV2 to TRBJ2-7; D might be TRBD1 (6 bases). Looked up from germline, CDR1 is SNHLY and CDR2 is FYNNEI. The CDR3 runs to 12 residues. The CDR3 DNA is TGTGTTTCGCTGGTACAGGGATGGGAGCAGTACTTC. Protein: CVSLVQGWEQYF.

The genes are TRBV30 and TRBJ1-5; D not resolved. This CDR3 region has 14 residues. Per the germline V gene, CDR1 is GTSNPN and CDR2 is SVGIG (reference sequence). V lost 1 base and J 6 bases, leaving 13 bases between the germline ends. CDR3 DNA sequence: TGTGCCTGGAGTGCGGCCACTGAGGGTCAGCCCCAGCATTTT. Its translation: CAWSAATEGQPQHF. Complete variable domain (other parts from reference TRBV30 and TRBJ1-5): SQTIHQWPATLVQPVGSPLSLECTVEGTSNPNLYWYRQAAGRGLQLLFYSVGIGQISSEVPQNLSASRPQDRQFILSSKKLLLSDSGFYLCAWSAATEGQPQHFGDGTRLSIL.

The chain joins TRBV6-5 to TRBJ1-2; TRBD1 might be the D (5 bases). The V and J ends lost 0 bases and 0 bases respectively, with 11 bases between them. Germline CDR1 and CDR2: MNHEY and SVGAGI. CDR3 length equals 16 residues. CDR3 bases: TGTGCCAGCAGTTACTCGATTCAGGGCGCTAACTATGGCTACACCTTC. Its protein is CASSYSIQGANYGYTF.

CDR3 sequence reads: CASSLDAGGWTGELFF. Here the CDR3 DNA reads TGTGCCAGCAGTTTAGATGCAGGGGGCTGGACCGGGGAGCTGTTTTTT. The V gene is TRBV6-5, the J gene TRBJ2-2; TRBD1 aligns across 8 bases. Germline trimming cut 4 bases from V and 5 bases from J; bases unmatched to any gene: 9. Germline V CDR1 and CDR2: MNHEY, SVGAGI. The CDR3 is made up of 16 amino acids.

This clone has only a few counts. V usage is TRBV9 and J usage is TRBJ1-2; TRBD1 agrees at 7 bases. Germline V gene data show CDR1 as SGDLS and CDR2 as YYNGEE. V lost 4 bases and J lost 6; bases outside the gene matches: 6. CDR3 length equals 13 residues. In nucleotides, the CDR3 is TGTGCCAGCAGCCTTTGGACAGGAGATGGCTACACCTTC. Its protein is CASSLWTGDGYTF.

This chain joins TRBV20-1 and TRBJ1-2; D gene uncertain. Trimming took off 6 bases at V and 6 bases at J, with 8 bases between the two ends. Germline V gene sequence: CDR1 DFQATT, CDR2 SNEGSKA (reference sequence). The CDR3 consists of 10 residues. DNA for the CDR3: TGCAGTGCCACTCAGGATGGCTACACCTTC. This codes for CSATQDGYTF.

This sequence joins TRBV7-3 and TRBJ2-3; TRBD2 aligns across 8 bases. This CDR3 comprises 15 residues. With 2 bases clipped from V and 1 base from J, the junction kept 2 bases outside the gene matches. Germline-derived CDR1 and CDR2 are SGHTA and FQGTGA. The DNA for the CDR3 is TGTGCCAGCAGCTTAGTCGGGGGGGGCACAGATACGCAGTATTTT. Its translation is CASSLVGGGTDTQYF.